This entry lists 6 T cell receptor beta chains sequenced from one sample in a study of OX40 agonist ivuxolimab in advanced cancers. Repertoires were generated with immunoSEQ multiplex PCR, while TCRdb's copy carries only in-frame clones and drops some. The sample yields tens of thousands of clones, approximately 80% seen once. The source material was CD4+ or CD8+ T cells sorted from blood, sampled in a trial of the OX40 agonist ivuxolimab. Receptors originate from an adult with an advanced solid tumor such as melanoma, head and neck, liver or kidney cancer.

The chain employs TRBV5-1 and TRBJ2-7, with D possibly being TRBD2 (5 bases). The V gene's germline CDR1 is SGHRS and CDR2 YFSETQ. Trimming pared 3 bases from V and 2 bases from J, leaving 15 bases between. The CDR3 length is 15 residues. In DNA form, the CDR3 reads TGCGCCAGCAGCTCCCGCCCGGCGGGCCCCTACGAGCAGTACTTC. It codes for CASSSRPAGPYEQYF.

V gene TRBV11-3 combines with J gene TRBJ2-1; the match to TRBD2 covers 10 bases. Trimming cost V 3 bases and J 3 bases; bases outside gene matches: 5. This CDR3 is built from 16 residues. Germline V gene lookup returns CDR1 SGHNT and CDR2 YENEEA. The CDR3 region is CASSFHSGGFYNEQFF. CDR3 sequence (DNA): TGTGCCAGCAGCTTCCATAGCGGGGGGTTCTACAATGAGCAGTTCTTC.

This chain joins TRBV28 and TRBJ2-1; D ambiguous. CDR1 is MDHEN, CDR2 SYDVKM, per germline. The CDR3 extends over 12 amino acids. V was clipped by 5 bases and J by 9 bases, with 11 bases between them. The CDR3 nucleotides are TGTGCCAGCAGTAAGGTCACGGGTGAGCAGTTCTTC. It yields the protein CASSKVTGEQFF.

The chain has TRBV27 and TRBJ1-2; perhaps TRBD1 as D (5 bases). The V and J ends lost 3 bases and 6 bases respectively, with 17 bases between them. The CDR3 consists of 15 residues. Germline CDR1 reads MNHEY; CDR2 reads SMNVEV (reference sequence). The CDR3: CASSFIFQDIDGYTF. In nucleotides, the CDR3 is TGTGCCAGCAGTTTTATTTTTCAGGACATTGATGGCTACACCTTC.

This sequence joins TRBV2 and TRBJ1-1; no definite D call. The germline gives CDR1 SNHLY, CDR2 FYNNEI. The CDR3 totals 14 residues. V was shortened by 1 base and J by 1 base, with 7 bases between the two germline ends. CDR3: CASSEGGRNTEAFF. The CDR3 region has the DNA TGTGCCAGCAGTGAAGGAGGACGGAACACTGAAGCTTTCTTT. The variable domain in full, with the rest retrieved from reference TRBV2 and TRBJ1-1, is EPEVTQTPSHQVTQMGQEVILRCVPISNHLYFYWYRQILGQKVEFLVSFYNNEISEKSEIFDDQFSVERPDGSNFTLKIRSTKLEDSAMYFCASSEGGRNTEAFFGQGTRLTVV.

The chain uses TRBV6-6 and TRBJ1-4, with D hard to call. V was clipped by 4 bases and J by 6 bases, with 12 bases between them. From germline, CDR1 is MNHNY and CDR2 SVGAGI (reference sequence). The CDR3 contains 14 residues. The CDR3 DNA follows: TGTGCCAGCAGTTTTCTTGGGCGCGATGAAAAACTGTTTTTT. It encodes CASSFLGRDEKLFF.